The next 18 T cell receptor beta chains were all read from a single sample in a study of metastatic and nonmetastatic thyroid tumors. From the PCR reads, TCRdb re-called clones with MiXCR. Counted here are some 84,000 clones, around 9.1% occurring once; the ten biggest clones make up 8% to 10%. All patients were untreated before thyroid surgery. Sequenced: blood. The receptor set was obtained from a female donor with papillary thyroid cancer or a benign thyroid nodule (not recorded which). Some clones in this sample may be carry-over from other donors' samples.

This clone was detected only a few times. The chain is built from TRBV2 and TRBJ1-2; a weak D match, TRBD1 (6 bases). Trimming removed 6 bases at V and 3 bases at J, with 14 bases between. CDR1 and CDR2 (germline): SNHLY, FYNNEI. The CDR3 is made up of 14 amino acids. CDR3 protein: CASSRGPEDYGYTF. CDR3 DNA sequence: TGTGCCAGCAGCAGGGGACCTGAGGACTATGGCTACACCTTC.

At least ten counts were recorded for this clone. The rearrangement links TRBV2 to TRBJ2-1; 7 nucleotides line up with TRBD2. CDR1 SNHLY and CDR2 FYNNEI come from the germline V gene. The V segment lost 1 base and the J segment 8 bases; nucleotides outside the gene matches: 8. This CDR3 is built from 15 residues. CDR3 sequence: CASSEGGGKGHEQFF. The CDR3 DNA reads TGTGCCAGCAGTGAAGGGGGGGGGAAGGGTCATGAGCAGTTCTTC.

This clone was detected a few times. A read error may produce the germline difference seen at one junction end. The chain is built from TRBV6-1 and TRBJ2-7; 11 bases map to TRBD2. The CDR3 consists of 15 residues. Germline CDR1 is MNHNS and CDR2 is SASEGT. In nucleotides, the CDR3 is TGTGCCAGCAGTGAAGAGACTAGCGGGGCCTACGAACAGTACTTC. Amino acid sequence: CASSEETSGAYEQYF.

At least ten counts were recorded for this clone. CDR3 residues: CASSPRDGGYTF. DNA for the CDR3: TGCGCCAGCAGCCCGAGGGACGGTGGCTACACCTTC. The J gene is TRBJ1-2, the V gene TRBV5-1; possibly TRBD1 for D (5 bases). This CDR3 has 12 amino acids. The germline V gene encodes CDR1 SGHRS and CDR2 YFSETQ. V lost 4 bases and J 7 bases, leaving 11 bases between the germline ends.

This clone was detected many times. DNA of the CDR3: TGTGCCAGCAGCCCCTACACCGGGGCAGATACGCAGTATTTT. The encoded protein is CASSPYTGADTQYF. The chain couples TRBV9 to TRBJ2-3; TRBD2 might be the D (5 bases). V lost 4 bases, J lost 4 bases, and 13 bases lay in between. Germline-derived CDR1 and CDR2 are SGDLS and YYNGEE. The CDR3 is made up of 14 amino acids.

This clone appeared many times. V gene TRBV6-5 combines with J gene TRBJ2-7, with 9 bases matching TRBD1. V trimming: 2 bases; J trimming: 2 bases; junction bases outside the gene matches: 1. CDR1 MNHEY and CDR2 SVGAGI come from the germline V gene. The CDR3 runs 14 residues. In nucleotides, the CDR3 is TGTGCCAGCAGTTACGACAGGGGGACCTACGAGCAGTACTTC. Translated, it gives CASSYDRGTYEQYF.

This clone was found a few times. The CDR3, as DNA: TGTGCCAGTAGTCTCCCGGGCGTCCAAGAGACCCAGTACTTC. Its protein product is CASSLPGVQETQYF. The rearrangement joins TRBV19 to TRBJ2-5; D remains unclear. This CDR3 comprises 14 residues. With 5 bases removed from V and 1 base from J, the gap between germline ends came to 11 bases. Germline V lookup: CDR1 LNHDA, CDR2 SQIVND (reference sequence).

This clone was detected ten times or more. The CDR3 region has the DNA TGTGCCAGCTCACCACCAGGGCACCAAGAGACCCAGTACTTC. Its translation is CASSPPGHQETQYF. The J gene is TRBJ2-5, the V gene TRBV18; D is ambiguous. Germline CDR1 is KGHSH and CDR2 is LQKENI. Between the trimmed V and J ends, which lost 0 bases and 0 bases, there was a span of 5 bases. The CDR3 has 14 amino acids.

On this clone itself: A much more abundant neighbour one base away suggests this may be a read error. The V and J genes are TRBV11-2 and TRBJ2-1, with 13 nucleotides matching TRBD2. CDR3 size: 15 residues. Germline CDR1 is SGHAT and CDR2 is FQNNGV. The CDR3 sequence: CANSPTSGGASEQFF. CDR3 in DNA: TGTGCCAACAGCCCAACTAGCGGGGGGGCAAGTGAGCAGTTCTTC.

This clone has a count of ten or more. The chain carries TRBV11-2 and TRBJ2-1; TRBD1 matches at 7 bases. The CDR3 runs to 13 residues. V dropped 5 bases and J dropped 10; count of bases not matched to a gene: 8. Germline V gene lookup returns CDR1 SGHAT and CDR2 FQNNGV. CDR3 in amino acids: CASSIQGKGEQFF. The CDR3, as DNA: TGTGCCAGCAGCATACAGGGGAAGGGGGAGCAGTTCTTC.

V usage is TRBV2 and J usage is TRBJ1-5; weak D call: TRBD1 (5 bases). The CDR3 totals 16 residues. V lost 1 base to trimming and J lost 2 bases, with 12 bases between them. Germline CDR1 is SNHLY and CDR2 is FYNNEI. The CDR3 DNA reads as TGTGCCAGCAGTGAAGTGGCAGGGACGCGCAATCAGCCCCAGCATTTT. This translates into CASSEVAGTRNQPQHF.

This clone turned up a few times. Distinct nucleotide sequences in the sample also encode this CDR3. The V and J genes are TRBV3-1 and TRBJ1-2; D uncertain. The length of the CDR3 is 15 residues. The V gene's germline CDR1 is LGHDT and CDR2 YNNKEL (reference sequence). V was trimmed by 0 bases and J by 0 bases, leaving 8 bases between them. The chain's CDR3 is CASSQDGTANYGYTF. The CDR3 bases are TGTGCCAGCAGCCAAGATGGAACAGCTAACTATGGCTACACCTTC.

At least ten counts were recorded for this clone. The chain couples TRBV5-1 to TRBJ2-2, with D possibly matching TRBD1 (5 bases). The CDR3 extends over 16 amino acids. Germline V gives CDR1 SGHRS, CDR2 YFSETQ. V lost 3 bases, J lost 6 bases, and 18 bases lay in between. The CDR3 region is CASSWQGFISPGELFF. CDR3 nucleotide sequence: TGCGCCAGCAGCTGGCAGGGATTTATTTCGCCCGGGGAGCTGTTTTTT.

As for this clone: A much larger clone differs by one base, so this may be a read error. The sample contains more than one DNA sequence encoding this CDR3. This sequence joins TRBV5-6 and TRBJ2-7; D is unclear. The CDR3 runs to 16 residues. Per the germline V gene, CDR1 is SGHDT and CDR2 is YYEEEE. CDR3 region: CASSSSPALSSYEQYF. In DNA form, the CDR3 reads TGTGCTAGCAGCTCCTCGCCGGCCCTAAGCTCCTACGAGCAGTACTTC.

The V call is TRBV20-1, the J call TRBJ2-3, with 13 bases fitting TRBD2. After removal of 4 bases from V and 2 bases from J, the junction contained 6 bases not matched to a gene. From germline, CDR1 is DFQATT and CDR2 SNEGSKA (reference sequence). The CDR3 is 16 amino acids. The CDR3 reads CSATFGLAGDTDTQYF. CDR3 in DNA: TGCAGTGCTACCTTCGGACTAGCGGGGGACACAGATACGCAGTATTTT.

This clone was picked up many times. V gene TRBV19 combines with J gene TRBJ2-1; TRBD1 might be the D (5 bases). The germline V gene has CDR1 LNHDA and CDR2 SQIVND (reference sequence). Trimming took off 10 bases at V and 2 bases at J, with 15 bases between the two ends. The CDR3 totals 14 residues. The CDR3 DNA reads TGTGCCACGACCACAGGTTACCCCTACAATGAGCAGTTCTTC. Its protein is CATTTGYPYNEQFF.

A few counts support this clone. V usage is TRBV15 and J usage is TRBJ2-5; D assignment may be TRBD1 or TRBD2 (5 bases each). CDR3 size: 14 residues. V was pared by 0 bases and J by 5 bases, with 10 bases between. CDR1 LNHNV and CDR2 YYDKDF come from the germline V gene (reference sequence). The CDR3 sequence is CATSRDRGVETQYF. The CDR3, as DNA: TGTGCCACCAGCAGAGATCGGGGCGTGGAGACCCAGTACTTC.

This clone was observed many times. The genes are TRBV3-1 and TRBJ2-2; D unclear. V was cut by 4 bases and J by 6 bases, with 15 bases left in between. The CDR3 loop spans 15 amino acids. In germline, CDR1 is LGHDT, CDR2 YNNKEL (reference sequence). The CDR3 loop is CASSPVMSSSGELFF. In nucleotides, the CDR3 is TGTGCCAGCAGCCCGGTTATGAGCTCCTCCGGGGAGCTGTTTTTT.